This is a list of T cell receptor beta chains from one sample in a study of CD8 T cells in ankylosing spondylitis. MiXCR, applied by TCRdb to the 5' RACE reads, yields one record per CDR3 protein. The sample yields approximately 550,000 distinct CDR3 sequences, approximately 11% seen once. The sequencing input was blood, either unsorted or a sorted T cell fraction (not recorded which). The source of these receptors is a male donor with ankylosing spondylitis. The CDR3 runs from the conserved cysteine through the conserved F or W. Each record gives: CDR3 length, V gene, CDR3 protein.

14 | TRBV28 | CASTSGGERNEQFF
13 | TRBV2 | CASSERTHYEQYF
15 | TRBV15 | CATSRDQGGREPQHF
13 | TRBV12-3/TRBV12-4 | CASRPDSSYEQYF
14 | TRBV6-5 | CASSCRLAGNEQFF
16 | TRBV4-1 | CASSQEGGKGNQPQHF
16 | TRBV5-1 | CASSLSGSRSYNEQFF
14 | TRBV27 | CASRKAGGGNEQFF
17 | TRBV12-3/TRBV12-4 | CASTPGQGALIVNEQFF
13 | TRBV3-1 | CASSQGGRADDTF
11 | TRBV5-1 | CASSWKTEAFF
16 | TRBV11-2 | CASSLTEGLSRNEQFF
12 | TRBV5-1 | CASSLEVGAAFF
18 | TRBV7-8 | CASSLVMSWSDRGNEQFF
16 | TRBV7-8 | CASSAGGLQGRETQYF
19 | TRBV24-1 | CATSAVLRTGVLGTGELFF
15 | TRBV5-5 | CASSLGRTNTGELFF
15 | TRBV7-8 | CASTRPSGADNEQFF
17 | TRBV3-1 | CASSQPISTGYTGELFF
16 | TRBV4-2 | CASSQWGGVTYNEQFF
15 | TRBV12-3/TRBV12-4 | CASSQTGGFTDTQYF
13 | TRBV2 | CASSVEGTGVLHF
14 | TRBV18 | CASSKEGRNQPQHF
14 | TRBV11-2 | CASSMGIDRLELFF
12 | TRBV30 | CAWSRGLGEQFF
15 | TRBV20-1 | CSASPAGGPGDTQYF
14 | TRBV6-4 | CASSDREGSGELFF
11 | TRBV7-9 | CASRRKETQYF
14 | TRBV4-2 | CASSPSRTLYGYTF
16 | TRBV12-3/TRBV12-4 | CASRPRDRGSYNEQFF
13 | TRBV29-1 | CSVHTGDSEKLFF
18 | TRBV18 | CASSPKKNSGRISNEQFF
16 | TRBV12-3/TRBV12-4 | CASSRWSGQGASEQYF
15 | TRBV18 | CASSPPVNRDYGYTF
18 | TRBV6-1 | CASSDSGLAGGPDNEQFF
15 | TRBV12-3/TRBV12-4 | CASSLYRGKGNEQFF
21 | TRBV20-1 | CSAAGAVPNSPSSSSTDTQYF
18 | TRBV12-3/TRBV12-4 | CASSSQGDRGRLDTEAFF
15 | TRBV6-2/TRBV6-3 | CASSYGTSGSYEQFF
16 | TRBV7-8 | CASSFLAGVNTGELFF
17 | TRBV21-1 | CASSSWDRGVSTDTQYF
15 | TRBV27 | CASTAGTSGSGELFF
13 | TRBV30 | CAWSVTIGNTIYF
16 | TRBV7-8 | CASSPGGGKSTDTQYF
15 | TRBV14 | CASSQGAGGPGELFF
12 | TRBV19 | CASSIEPYEQYF
13 | TRBV21-1 | CASSLSRPHEQYF
13 | TRBV11-3 | CASSRGREDEQFF
13 | TRBV5-1 | CASGWSRYNEQFF
13 | TRBV20-1 | CSARASYTGELFF
15 | TRBV5-5 | CASSLTGVENTEAFF
15 | TRBV29-1 | CSGSGTSGPQETQYF
12 | TRBV12-3/TRBV12-4 | CASRDVGETQYF
14 | TRBV7-6 | CASSLRGSNTEAFF
15 | TRBV4-2 | CASSLEQSSGNTIYF